The entry below gives a single T cell receptor (beta chain) sequence along with its context. The antigen remains unidentified. This record comes from a study of shared clonotypes between healthy human individuals. Data came from immunoSEQ multiplex PCR; TCRdb stores just in-frame clones and leaves some out. The table records 800,000 to 1,200,000 clones, 70% to 80% of them present only once. Points from the study as a whole: Estimated clonotype richness was generally higher in naive than memory subsets. Donors were few, which limited the genetic and exposure-history diversity represented.

The V gene lost 0 bases and the J gene lost 8 bases, with 9 bases spanning the gap. Per germline, CDR1 SGHDT and CDR2 YYEEEE. The CDR3 sequence is 13 residues long. The specimen was memory CD4+ T cells from PBMCs. Subset noted: CD45RA-negative fraction. The J gene is TRBJ1-5, the V gene TRBV5-6; unclear D gene. This clonotype was sampled from a man between 18 and 35 years old in good health. Some clones in this sample may be carry-over from other donors' samples. The CDR3 loop is CASSLDRDKPQHF. For the CDR3, the DNA is TGTGCCAGCAGCTTGGACAGAGATAAGCCCCAGCATTTT.